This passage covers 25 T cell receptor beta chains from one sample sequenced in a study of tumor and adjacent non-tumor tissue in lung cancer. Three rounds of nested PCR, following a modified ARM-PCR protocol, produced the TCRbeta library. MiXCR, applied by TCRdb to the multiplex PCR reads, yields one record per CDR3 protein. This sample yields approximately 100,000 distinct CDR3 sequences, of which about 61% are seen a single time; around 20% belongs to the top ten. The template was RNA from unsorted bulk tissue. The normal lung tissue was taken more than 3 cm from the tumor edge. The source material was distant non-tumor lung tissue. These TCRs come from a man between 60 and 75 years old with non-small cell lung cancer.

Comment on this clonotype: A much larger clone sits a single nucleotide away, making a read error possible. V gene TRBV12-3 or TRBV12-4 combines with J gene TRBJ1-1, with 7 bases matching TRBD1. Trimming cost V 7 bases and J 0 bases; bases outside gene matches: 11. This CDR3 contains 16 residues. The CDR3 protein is CASKQFNRGLNTEAFF. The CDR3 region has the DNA TGTGCCAGCAAACAATTCAACAGGGGCTTGAACACTGAAGCTTTCTTT.

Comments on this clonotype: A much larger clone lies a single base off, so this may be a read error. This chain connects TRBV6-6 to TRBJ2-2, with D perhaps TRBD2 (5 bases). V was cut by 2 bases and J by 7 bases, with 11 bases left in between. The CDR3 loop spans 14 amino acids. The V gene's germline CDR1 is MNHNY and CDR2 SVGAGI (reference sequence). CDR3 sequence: CASSYPTISGELFF. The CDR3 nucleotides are TGTGCCAGCAGTTACCCGACTATCAGCGGGGAGCTGTTTTTT.

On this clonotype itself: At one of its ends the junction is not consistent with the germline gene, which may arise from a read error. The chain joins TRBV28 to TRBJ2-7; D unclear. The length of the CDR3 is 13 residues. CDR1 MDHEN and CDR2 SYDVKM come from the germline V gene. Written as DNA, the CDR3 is TGTGCCAACAGTGACACATCCTCCTACGAGCAGTACTTC. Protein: CANSDTSSYEQYF.

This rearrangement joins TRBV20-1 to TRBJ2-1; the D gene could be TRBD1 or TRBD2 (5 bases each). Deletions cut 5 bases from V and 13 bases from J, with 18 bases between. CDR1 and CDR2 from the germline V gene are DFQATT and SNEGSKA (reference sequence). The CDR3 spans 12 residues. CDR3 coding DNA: TGCAGTGCTGGACGGGACGCCGTGGGACAGTTCTTC. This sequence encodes CSAGRDAVGQFF.

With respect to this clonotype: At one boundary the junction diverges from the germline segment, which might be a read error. CDR3 region: CASGLSSEQFF. In nucleotides, the CDR3 is TGTGCCAGCGGTTTAAGTTCTGAGCAGTTCTTC. The chain combines TRBV28 with TRBJ2-1; D unclear. The CDR3 extends over 11 amino acids. CDR1 is MDHEN and CDR2 is SYDVKM in the germline V gene.

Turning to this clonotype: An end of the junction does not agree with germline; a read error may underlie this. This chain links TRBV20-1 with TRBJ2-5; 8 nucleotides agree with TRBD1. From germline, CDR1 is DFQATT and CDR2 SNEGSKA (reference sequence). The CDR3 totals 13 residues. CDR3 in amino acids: CNAPGQGQDTQYF. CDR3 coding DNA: TGCAATGCTCCCGGACAGGGACAAGACACCCAGTACTTC.

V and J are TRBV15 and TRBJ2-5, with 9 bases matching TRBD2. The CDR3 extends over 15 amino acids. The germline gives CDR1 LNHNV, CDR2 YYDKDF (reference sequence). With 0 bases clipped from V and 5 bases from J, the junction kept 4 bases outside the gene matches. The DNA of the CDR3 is TGTGCCACCAGCAGAGATGCGGGAGGGCCGGAGACCCAGTACTTC. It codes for CATSRDAGGPETQYF.

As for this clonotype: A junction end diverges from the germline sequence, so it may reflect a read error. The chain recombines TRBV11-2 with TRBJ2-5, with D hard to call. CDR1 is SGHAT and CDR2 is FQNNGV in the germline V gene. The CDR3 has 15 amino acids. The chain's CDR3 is CPSSLNLSLQETRYF. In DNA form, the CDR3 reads TGTCCCAGCAGCTTAAATCTAAGCCTTCAAGAGACCCGGTACTTC.

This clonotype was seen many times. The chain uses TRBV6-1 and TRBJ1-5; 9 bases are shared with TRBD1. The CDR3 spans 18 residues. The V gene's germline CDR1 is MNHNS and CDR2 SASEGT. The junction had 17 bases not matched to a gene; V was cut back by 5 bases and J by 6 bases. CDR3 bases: TGTGCCAGCAGTTCCCAACACCCTCGGGACAGGGTTAGTCAGCCCCAGCATTTT. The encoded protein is CASSSQHPRDRVSQPQHF.

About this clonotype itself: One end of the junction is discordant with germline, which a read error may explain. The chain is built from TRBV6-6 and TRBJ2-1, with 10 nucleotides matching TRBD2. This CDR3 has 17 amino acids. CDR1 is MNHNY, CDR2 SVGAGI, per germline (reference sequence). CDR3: CDSSYSPLAGIPNEQFF. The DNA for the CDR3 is TGTGACAGCAGTTACTCTCCACTAGCGGGAATCCCCAATGAGCAGTTCTTC.

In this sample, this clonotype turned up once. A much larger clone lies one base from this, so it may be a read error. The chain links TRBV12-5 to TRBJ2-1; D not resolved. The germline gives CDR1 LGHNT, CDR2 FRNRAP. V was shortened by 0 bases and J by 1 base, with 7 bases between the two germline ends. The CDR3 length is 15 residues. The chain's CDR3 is CASGLVYGSYNEQFF. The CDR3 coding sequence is TGTGCTAGTGGTTTGGTCTACGGGTCCTACAATGAGCAGTTCTTC. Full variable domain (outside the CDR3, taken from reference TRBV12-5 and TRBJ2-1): DARVTQTPRHKVTEMGQEVTMRCQPILGHNTVFWYRQTMMQGLELLAYFRNRAPLDDSGMPKDRFSAEMPDATLATLKIQPSEPRDSAVYFCASGLVYGSYNEQFFGPGTRLTVL.

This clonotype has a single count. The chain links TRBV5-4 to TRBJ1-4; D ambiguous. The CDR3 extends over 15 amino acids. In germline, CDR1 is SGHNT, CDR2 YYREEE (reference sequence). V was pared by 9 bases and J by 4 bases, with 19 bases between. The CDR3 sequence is CANSPEGGFNEKLFF. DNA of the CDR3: TGTGCCAACAGTCCTGAGGGCGGGTTTAATGAAAAACTGTTTTTT.

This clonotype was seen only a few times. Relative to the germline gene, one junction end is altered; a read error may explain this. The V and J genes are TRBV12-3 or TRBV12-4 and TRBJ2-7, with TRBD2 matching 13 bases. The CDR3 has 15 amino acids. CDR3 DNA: TGTGCCAGCAGGTCGGGGACTAGCGGGATCTACGGGCAGTACTTC. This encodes CASRSGTSGIYGQYF.

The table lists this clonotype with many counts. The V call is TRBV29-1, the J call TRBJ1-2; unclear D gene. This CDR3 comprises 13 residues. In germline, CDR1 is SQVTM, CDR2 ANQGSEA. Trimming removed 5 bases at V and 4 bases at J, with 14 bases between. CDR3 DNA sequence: TGCAGCGTTCTCCAGACGGGAGCCTATGGCTACACCTTC. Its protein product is CSVLQTGAYGYTF.

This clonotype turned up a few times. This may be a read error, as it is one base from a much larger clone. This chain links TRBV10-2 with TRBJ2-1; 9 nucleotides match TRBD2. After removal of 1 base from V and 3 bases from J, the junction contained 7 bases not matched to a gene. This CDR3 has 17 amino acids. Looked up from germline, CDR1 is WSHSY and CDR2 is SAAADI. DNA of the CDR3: TGCGCCAGCAGTGAGTGGTTGGCGGGGGGGCGCTACAATGAGCAGTTCTTC. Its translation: CASSEWLAGGRYNEQFF.

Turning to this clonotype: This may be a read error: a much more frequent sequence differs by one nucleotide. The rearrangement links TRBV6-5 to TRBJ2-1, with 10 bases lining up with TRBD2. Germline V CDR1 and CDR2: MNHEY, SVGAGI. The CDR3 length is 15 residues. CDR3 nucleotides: TGTGCCAGCAGTTATGGTAGCGGGGGGCGAGGGGAGCAGTCCTTC. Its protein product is CASSYGSGGRGEQSF.

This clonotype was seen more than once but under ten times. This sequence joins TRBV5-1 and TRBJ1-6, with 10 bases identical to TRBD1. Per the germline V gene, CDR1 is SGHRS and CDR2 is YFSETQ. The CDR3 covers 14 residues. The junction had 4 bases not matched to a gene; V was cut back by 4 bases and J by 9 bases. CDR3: CASSRTGGVSPLHF. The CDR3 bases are TGCGCCAGCAGCAGGACAGGGGGGGTTTCACCCCTCCACTTT.

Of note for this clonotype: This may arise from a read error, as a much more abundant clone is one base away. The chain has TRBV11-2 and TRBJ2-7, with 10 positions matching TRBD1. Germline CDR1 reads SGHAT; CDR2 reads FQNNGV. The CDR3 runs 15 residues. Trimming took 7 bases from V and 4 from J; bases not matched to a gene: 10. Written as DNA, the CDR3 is TGTGCCAGCACCTCTCGACAGGGGGCGCGGTACGAGCAGTACTTC. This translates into CASTSRQGARYEQYF. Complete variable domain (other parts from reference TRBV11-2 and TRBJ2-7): EAGVAQSPRYKIIEKRQSVAFWCNPISGHATLYWYQQILGQGPKLLIQFQNNGVVDDSQLPKDRFSAERLKGVDSTLKIQPAKLEDSAVYLCASTSRQGARYEQYFGPGTRLTVT.

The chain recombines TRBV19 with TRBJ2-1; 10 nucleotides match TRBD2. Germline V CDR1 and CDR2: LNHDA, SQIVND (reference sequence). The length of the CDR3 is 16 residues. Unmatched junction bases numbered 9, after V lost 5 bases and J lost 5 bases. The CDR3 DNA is TGTGCCAGTAGTGCCCCCGGGACTAGCGTCGACAATGAGCAGTTCTTC. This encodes CASSAPGTSVDNEQFF.

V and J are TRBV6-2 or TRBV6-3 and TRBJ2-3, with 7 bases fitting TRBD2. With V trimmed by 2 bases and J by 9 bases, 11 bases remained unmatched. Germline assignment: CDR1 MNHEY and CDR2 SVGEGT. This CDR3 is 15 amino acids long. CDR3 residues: CASSYRRGCTVTQYF. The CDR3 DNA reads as TGTGCCAGCAGTTACCGGCGGGGGTGCACAGTCACGCAGTATTTT.

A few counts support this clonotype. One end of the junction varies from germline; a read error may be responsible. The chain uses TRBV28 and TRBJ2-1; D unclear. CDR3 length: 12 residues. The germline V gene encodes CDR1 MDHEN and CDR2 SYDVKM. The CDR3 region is CVSSAPLSSLFF. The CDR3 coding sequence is TGTGTCAGCAGCGCTCCTTTGAGTTCACTGTTCTTC.

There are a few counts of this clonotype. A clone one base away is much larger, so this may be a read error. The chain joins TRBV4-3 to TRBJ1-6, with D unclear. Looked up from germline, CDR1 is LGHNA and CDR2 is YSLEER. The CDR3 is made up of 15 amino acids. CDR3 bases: TGCGCCAGCAGCCAAGAGTCGCAGAATAATTCATCCCTCCACTTT. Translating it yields CASSQESQNNSSLHF.

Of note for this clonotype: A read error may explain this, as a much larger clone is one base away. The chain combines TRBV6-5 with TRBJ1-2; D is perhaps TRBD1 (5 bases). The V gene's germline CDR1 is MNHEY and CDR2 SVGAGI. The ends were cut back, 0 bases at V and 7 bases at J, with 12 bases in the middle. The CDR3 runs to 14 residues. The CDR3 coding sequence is TGTGCCAGCAGTTACTCTTGGGACCAGGGTGGCTACACCTTC. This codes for CASSYSWDQGGYTF.

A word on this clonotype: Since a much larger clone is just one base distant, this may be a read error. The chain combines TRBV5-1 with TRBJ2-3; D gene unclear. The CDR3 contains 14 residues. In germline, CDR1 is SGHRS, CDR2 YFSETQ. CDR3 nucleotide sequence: TGCGCCAGAAGCTTGGATGGCAATACTGATACGCAGTATTTT. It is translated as CARSLDGNTDTQYF.

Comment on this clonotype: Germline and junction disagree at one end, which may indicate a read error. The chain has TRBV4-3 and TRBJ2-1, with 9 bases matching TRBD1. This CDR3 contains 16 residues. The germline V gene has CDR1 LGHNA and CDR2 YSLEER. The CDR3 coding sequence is TGCGCCAGTAGCCAAGACCACGGGACAGGGACCGATGAGCAGTTCTTC. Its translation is CASSQDHGTGTDEQFF.